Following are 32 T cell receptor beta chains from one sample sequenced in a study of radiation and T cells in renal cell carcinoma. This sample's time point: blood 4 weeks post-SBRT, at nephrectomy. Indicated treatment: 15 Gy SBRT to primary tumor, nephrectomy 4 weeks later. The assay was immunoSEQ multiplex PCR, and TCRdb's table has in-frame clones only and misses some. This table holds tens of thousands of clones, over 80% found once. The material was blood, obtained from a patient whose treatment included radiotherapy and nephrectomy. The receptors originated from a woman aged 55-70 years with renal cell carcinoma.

The CDR3 nucleotides read TGTGCCACCAGCAGAGGGCGGGTTGAAAAACTGTTTTTT. Protein product: CATSRGRVEKLFF. The V call is TRBV15, the J call TRBJ1-4; D gene unclear. Trimming pared 1 base from V and 7 bases from J, leaving 7 bases between. The CDR3 sequence is 13 residues long. Germline V gene sequence: CDR1 LNHNV, CDR2 YYDKDF (reference sequence).

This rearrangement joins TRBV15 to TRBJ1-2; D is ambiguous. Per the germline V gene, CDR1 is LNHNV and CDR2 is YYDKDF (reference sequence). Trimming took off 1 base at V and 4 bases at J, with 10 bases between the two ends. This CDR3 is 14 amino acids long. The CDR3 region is CATSRGQPIYGYTF. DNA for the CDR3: TGTGCCACCAGCAGAGGGCAGCCCATCTATGGCTACACCTTC.

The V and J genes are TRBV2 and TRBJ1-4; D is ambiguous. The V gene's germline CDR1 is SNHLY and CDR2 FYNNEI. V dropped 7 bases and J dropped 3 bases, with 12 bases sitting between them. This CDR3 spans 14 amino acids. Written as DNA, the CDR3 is TGTGCCAGCACTCGGGGATGGGCTAATGAAAAACTGTTTTTT. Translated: CASTRGWANEKLFF.

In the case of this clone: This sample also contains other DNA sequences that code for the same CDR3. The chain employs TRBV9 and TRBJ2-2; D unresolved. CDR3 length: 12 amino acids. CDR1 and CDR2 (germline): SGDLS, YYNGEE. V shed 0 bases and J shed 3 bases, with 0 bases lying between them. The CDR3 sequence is CASSVDTGELFF. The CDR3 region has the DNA TGTGCCAGCAGCGTAGACACCGGGGAGCTGTTTTTT.

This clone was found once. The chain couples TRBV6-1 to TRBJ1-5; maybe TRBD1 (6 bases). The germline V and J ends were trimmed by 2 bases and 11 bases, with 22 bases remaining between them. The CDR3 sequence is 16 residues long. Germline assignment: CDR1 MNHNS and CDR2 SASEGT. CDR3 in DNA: TGTGCCAGCAGTGAACGACAGGCTAGGGCCGGAGAGGCCCAGCATTTT. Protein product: CASSERQARAGEAQHF.

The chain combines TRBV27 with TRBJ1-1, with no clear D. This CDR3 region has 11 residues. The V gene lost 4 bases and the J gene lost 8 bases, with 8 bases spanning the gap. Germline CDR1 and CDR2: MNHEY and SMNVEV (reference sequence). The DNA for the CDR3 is TGTGCCAGCAGTTCCGGACCGGAAGCTTTCTTT. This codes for CASSSGPEAFF.

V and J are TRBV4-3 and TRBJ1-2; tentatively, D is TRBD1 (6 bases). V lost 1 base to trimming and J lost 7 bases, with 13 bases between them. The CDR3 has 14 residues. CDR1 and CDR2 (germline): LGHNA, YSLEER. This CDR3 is CASSQATQGGGYTF. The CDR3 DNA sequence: TGCGCCAGCAGCCAAGCCACACAGGGAGGTGGCTACACCTTC.

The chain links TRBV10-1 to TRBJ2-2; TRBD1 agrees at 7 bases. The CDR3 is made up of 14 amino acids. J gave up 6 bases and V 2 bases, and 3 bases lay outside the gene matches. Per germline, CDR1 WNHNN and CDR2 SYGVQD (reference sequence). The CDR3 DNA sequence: TGCGCCAGCAGTGAGGGACAGGAACCCGGGGAGCTGTTTTTT. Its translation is CASSEGQEPGELFF.

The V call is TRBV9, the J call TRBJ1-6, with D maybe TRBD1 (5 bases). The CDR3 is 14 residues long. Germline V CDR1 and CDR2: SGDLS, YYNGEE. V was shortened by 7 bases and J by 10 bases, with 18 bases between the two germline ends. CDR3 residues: CASAGGVVVSPLHF. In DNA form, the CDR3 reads TGTGCCAGCGCCGGAGGGGTTGTTGTGTCACCCCTCCACTTT.

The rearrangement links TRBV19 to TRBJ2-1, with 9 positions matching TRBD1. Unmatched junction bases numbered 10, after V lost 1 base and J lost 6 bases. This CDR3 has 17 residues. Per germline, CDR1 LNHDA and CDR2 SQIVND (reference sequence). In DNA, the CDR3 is TGTGCCAGTAGTATAGGTGGAGGGACAGGGAGGGTCAATGAGCAGTTCTTC. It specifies CASSIGGGTGRVNEQFF.

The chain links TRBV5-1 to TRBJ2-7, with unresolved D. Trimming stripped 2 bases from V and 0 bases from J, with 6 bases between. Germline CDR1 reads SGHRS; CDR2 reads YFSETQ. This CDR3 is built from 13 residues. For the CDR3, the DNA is TGCGCCAGCAGCTTTGGCTCCTCCTACGAGCAGTACTTC. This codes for CASSFGSSYEQYF.

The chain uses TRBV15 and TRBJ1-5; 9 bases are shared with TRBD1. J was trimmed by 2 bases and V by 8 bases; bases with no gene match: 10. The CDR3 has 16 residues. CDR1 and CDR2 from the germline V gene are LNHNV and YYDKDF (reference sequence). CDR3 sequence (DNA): TGTGCCACCTCACCGGGACAGGGTATGGGCAATCAGCCCCAGCATTTT. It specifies CATSPGQGMGNQPQHF.

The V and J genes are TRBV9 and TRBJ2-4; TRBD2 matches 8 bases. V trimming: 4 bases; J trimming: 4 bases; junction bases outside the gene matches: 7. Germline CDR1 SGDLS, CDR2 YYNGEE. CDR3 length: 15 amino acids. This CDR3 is CASSPGGFEKNIQYF. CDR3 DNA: TGTGCCAGCAGCCCGGGGGGGTTCGAGAAAAACATTCAGTACTTC.

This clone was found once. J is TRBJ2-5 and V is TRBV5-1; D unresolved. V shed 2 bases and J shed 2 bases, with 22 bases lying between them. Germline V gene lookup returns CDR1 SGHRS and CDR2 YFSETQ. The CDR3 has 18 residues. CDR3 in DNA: TGCGCCAGCAGCTTAGGCGCTTGGCCACAGCAGCCTCAAGAGACCCAGTACTTC. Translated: CASSLGAWPQQPQETQYF.

DNA for the CDR3: TGCAGCGTCCGAGGGGGGACAGGGTACACTGAAGCTTTCTTT. Translation gives CSVRGGTGYTEAFF. The rearrangement uses TRBV29-1 and TRBJ1-1, with 9 bases fitting TRBD1. Germline V gene lookup returns CDR1 SQVTM and CDR2 ANQGSEA. V dropped 6 bases and J dropped 3; count of bases not matched to a gene: 8. The CDR3 spans 14 residues.

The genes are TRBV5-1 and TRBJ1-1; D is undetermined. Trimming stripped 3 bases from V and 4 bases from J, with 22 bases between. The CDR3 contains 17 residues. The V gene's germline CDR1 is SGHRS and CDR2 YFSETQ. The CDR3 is CASSYAPGEVSVTEAFF. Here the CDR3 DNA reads TGCGCCAGCAGCTATGCCCCCGGGGAGGTATCGGTCACTGAAGCTTTCTTT.

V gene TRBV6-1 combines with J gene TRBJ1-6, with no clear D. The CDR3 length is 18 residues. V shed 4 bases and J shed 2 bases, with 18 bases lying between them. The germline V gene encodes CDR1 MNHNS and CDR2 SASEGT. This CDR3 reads CASSGERVGRTYNSPLHF. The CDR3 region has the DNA TGTGCCAGCAGTGGAGAGAGGGTAGGCAGGACCTATAATTCACCCCTCCACTTT.

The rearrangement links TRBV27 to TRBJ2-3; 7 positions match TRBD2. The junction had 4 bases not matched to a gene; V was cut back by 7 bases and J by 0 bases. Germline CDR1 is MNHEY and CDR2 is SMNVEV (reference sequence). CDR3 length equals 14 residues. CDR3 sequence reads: CASTSGISTDTQYF. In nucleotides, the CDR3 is TGTGCCAGCACTAGCGGTATTAGCACAGATACGCAGTATTTT.

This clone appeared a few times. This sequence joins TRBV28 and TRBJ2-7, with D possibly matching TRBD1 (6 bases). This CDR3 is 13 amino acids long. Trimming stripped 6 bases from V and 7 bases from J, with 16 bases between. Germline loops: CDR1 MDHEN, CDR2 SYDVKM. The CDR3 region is CASSPLVGGEQYF. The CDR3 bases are TGTGCCAGCAGCCCCTTGGTAGGGGGAGAGCAGTACTTC.

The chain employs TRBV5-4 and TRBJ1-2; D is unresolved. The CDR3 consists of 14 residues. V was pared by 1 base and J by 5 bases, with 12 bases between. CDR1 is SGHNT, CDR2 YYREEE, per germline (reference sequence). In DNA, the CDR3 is TGTGCCAGCAGCTTGTTCGGGGTAGGGTATGGCTACACCTTC. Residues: CASSLFGVGYGYTF.

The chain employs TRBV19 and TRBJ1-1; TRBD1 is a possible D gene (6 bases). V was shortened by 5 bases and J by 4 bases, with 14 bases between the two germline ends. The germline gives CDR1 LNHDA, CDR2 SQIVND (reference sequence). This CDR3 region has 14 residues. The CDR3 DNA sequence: TGTGCCAGTAGTCTTCCGGGGGCTGGCACTGAAGCTTTCTTT. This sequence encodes CASSLPGAGTEAFF.

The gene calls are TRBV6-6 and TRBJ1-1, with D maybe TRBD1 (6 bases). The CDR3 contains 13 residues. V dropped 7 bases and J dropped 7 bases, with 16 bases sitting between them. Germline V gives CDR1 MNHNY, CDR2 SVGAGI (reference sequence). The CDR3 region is CASIPTGNGEAFF. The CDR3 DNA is TGTGCCAGCATTCCGACAGGAAACGGTGAAGCTTTCTTT.

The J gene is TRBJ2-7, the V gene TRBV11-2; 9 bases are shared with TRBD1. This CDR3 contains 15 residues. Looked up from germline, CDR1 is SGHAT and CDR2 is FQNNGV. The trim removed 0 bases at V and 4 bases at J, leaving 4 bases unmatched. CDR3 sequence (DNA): TGTGCCAGCAGCTTAGAGGGACAGGGTCAGTACGAGCAGTACTTC. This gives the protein CASSLEGQGQYEQYF.

DNA of the CDR3: TGCGCCAGCAGTTACGGGACAGGGGAAGGCTACACCTTC. This codes for CASSYGTGEGYTF. The chain couples TRBV5-1 to TRBJ1-2; 10 bases fit TRBD1. The CDR3 consists of 13 residues. The germline V gene encodes CDR1 SGHRS and CDR2 YFSETQ. Losses at the gene ends were 5 bases for V and 8 bases for J; bases not matched to a gene: 6. The full variable domain, in which reference TRBV5-1 and TRBJ1-2 provide the parts outside the CDR3, is KAGVTQTPRYLIKTRGQQVTLSCSPISGHRSVSWYQQTPGQGLQFLFEYFSETQRNKGNFPGRFSGRQFSNSRSEMNVSTLELGDSALYLCASSYGTGEGYTFGSGTRLTVV.

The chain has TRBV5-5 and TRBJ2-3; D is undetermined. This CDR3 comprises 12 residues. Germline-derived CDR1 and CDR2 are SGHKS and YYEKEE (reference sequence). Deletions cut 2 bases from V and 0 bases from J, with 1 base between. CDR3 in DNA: TGTGCCAGCAGCTTCAGCACAGATACGCAGTATTTT. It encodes CASSFSTDTQYF.

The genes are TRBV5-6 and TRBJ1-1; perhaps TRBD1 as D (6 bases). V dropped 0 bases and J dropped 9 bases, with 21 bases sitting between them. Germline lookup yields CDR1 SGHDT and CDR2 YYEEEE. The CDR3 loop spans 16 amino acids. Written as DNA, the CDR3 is TGTGCCAGCAGCTTGGGAGGACAGCCGAACCCCTTGAAAGCTTTCTTT. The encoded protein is CASSLGGQPNPLKAFF.

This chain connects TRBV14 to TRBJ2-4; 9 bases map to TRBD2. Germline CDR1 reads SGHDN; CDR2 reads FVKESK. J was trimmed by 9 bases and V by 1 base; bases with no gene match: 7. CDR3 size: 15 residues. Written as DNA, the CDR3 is TGTGCCAGCAGCCAAGCCCCGGCGGGGGGGGGCATTCAGTACTTC. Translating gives CASSQAPAGGGIQYF.

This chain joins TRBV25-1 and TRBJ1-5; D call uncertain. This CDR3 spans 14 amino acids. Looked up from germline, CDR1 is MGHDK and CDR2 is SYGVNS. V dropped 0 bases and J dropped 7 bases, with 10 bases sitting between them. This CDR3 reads CASSEYGSGQPQHF. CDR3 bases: TGTGCCAGCAGTGAATATGGGAGCGGCCAGCCCCAGCATTTT.

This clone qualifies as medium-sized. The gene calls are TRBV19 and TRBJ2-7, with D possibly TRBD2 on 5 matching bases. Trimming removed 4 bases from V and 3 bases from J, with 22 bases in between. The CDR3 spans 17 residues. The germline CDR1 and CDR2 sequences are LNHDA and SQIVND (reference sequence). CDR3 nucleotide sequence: TGTGCCAGTAGTACGGGAAGAGGCGGAGACGGATACTACGAGCAGTACTTC. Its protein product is CASSTGRGGDGYYEQYF.

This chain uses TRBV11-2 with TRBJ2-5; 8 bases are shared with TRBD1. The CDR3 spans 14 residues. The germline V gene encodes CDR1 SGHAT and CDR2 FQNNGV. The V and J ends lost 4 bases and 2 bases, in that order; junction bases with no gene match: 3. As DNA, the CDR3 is TGTGCCAGCAGCTCCCGGACAGGGCAAGAGACCCAGTACTTC. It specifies CASSSRTGQETQYF.

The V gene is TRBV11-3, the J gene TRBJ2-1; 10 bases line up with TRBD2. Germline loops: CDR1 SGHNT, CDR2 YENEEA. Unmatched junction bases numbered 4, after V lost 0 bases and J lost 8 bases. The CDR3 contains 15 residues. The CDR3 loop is CASSLDGTSADEQFF. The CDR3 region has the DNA TGTGCCAGCAGCTTAGACGGGACTAGCGCAGATGAGCAGTTCTTC.

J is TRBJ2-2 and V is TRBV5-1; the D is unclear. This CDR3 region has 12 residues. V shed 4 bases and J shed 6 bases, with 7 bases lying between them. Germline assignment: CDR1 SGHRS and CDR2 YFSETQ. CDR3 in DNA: TGCGCCAGCAGCCTTGAGGCCGGGGAGCTGTTTTTT. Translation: CASSLEAGELFF.